This passage covers 5 T cell receptor beta chains from one sample sequenced in a study of beta chain features in type 1 diabetes. Reverse transcribing all isolated RNA meant expressed TCRB transcripts were sequenced. Sequencing used immunoSEQ multiplex PCR; TCRdb keeps in-frame clones, though not all of them. The sample yields around 300,000 clones, approximately 8% seen once. Material for sequencing was central memory CD4+ T cells from blood. The receptors originated from a young woman in good health.

The chain joins TRBV6-5 to TRBJ2-2; D gene uncertain. Germline V lookup: CDR1 MNHEY, CDR2 SVGAGI. This CDR3 contains 15 residues. V dropped 5 bases and J dropped 0 bases, with 10 bases sitting between them. The chain's CDR3 is CASSGHGANTGELFF. In DNA, the CDR3 is TGTGCCAGCAGTGGGCATGGGGCGAACACCGGGGAGCTGTTTTTT.

This clone was seen a handful of times. This sequence joins TRBV2 and TRBJ1-5; D gene uncertain. The germline CDR1 and CDR2 sequences are SNHLY and FYNNEI. The V end was cut by 4 bases, the J end by 5 bases, with 12 bases between. The CDR3 has 14 amino acids. The CDR3 DNA reads TGTGCCAGCAGTGTTGTACCTGTTGATCAGCCCCAGCATTTT. Translated, it gives CASSVVPVDQPQHF. Variable domain in full (rest from reference TRBV2 and TRBJ1-5): EPEVTQTPSHQVTQMGQEVILRCVPISNHLYFYWYRQILGQKVEFLVSFYNNEISEKSEIFDDQFSVERPDGSNFTLKIRSTKLEDSAMYFCASSVVPVDQPQHFGDGTRLSIL.

The V call is TRBV7-3, the J call TRBJ2-1; D may be TRBD1 (6 bases). Deletions cut 6 bases from V and 2 bases from J, with 17 bases between. From germline, CDR1 is SGHTA and CDR2 FQGTGA. CDR3 length equals 16 residues. CDR3 sequence reads: CASSPMAGAAYNEQFF. The CDR3, as DNA: TGTGCCAGCAGTCCAATGGCAGGGGCCGCCTACAATGAGCAGTTCTTC.

The chain is built from TRBV5-1 and TRBJ2-2; D tentatively fits TRBD1 or TRBD2 (5 bases each). V lost 0 bases and J lost 2, with 8 bases in between. Per the germline V gene, CDR1 is SGHRS and CDR2 is YFSETQ. The CDR3 covers 15 residues. As DNA, the CDR3 is TGCGCCAGCAGCTTGGGGGACCGAAACACCGGGGAGCTGTTTTTT. Translating it yields CASSLGDRNTGELFF.

Only a few counts were recorded for this clone. This chain connects TRBV7-3 to TRBJ2-5, with TRBD2 identical over 10 bases. The CDR3 covers 17 residues. V was pared by 5 bases and J by 1 base, with 10 bases of the junction left unmatched. Germline loops: CDR1 SGHTA, CDR2 FQGTGA. CDR3 residues: CASSPSGRGWGQETQYF. The CDR3 DNA follows: TGTGCCAGCAGCCCTAGCGGGAGAGGGTGGGGCCAAGAGACCCAGTACTTC.